This is a list of T cell receptor beta chains from one sample in a study of shared clonotypes between healthy human individuals. Clones were read by immunoSEQ multiplex PCR, and TCRdb kept only the in-frame ones, dropping some. The sample carries 1.6 million or so clones, 98% recorded once. The sequencing sample was made of naive CD4+ T cells sorted from blood. All receptors derive from a man aged 30 to 39 in good health. Both conserved end residues are part of each CDR3. A D gene is named only where the DNA matches it firmly. Expanded clones get a size class; other rows say once, few or many, or leave the size out.

NA	TRBD1	TRBV11-1	TRBJ2-3	CASSSGGWGREADTQYF	TGTGCCAGCAGCTCAGGGGGCTGGGGCCGCGAGGCAGATACGCAGTATTTT
once	TRBD2	TRBV19	TRBJ2-3	CASSIQPSGSTDTQYF	TGTGCCAGTAGTATACAGCCTAGCGGGAGCACAGATACGCAGTATTTT
NA	NA	TRBV5-4	TRBJ2-1	CASSLPLARRHEQFF	TGTGCCAGCAGCTTGCCCCTAGCGAGGAGACATGAGCAGTTCTTC
NA	NA	TRBV5-1	TRBJ1-5	CASSPLGNQPQHF	TGCGCCAGCAGCCCCTTGGGAAATCAGCCCCAGCATTTT
once	NA	TRBV6-1	TRBJ1-2	CASSEQVSYGYTF	TGTGCCAGCAGTGAACAGGTTTCCTATGGCTACACCTTC
NA	NA	TRBV18	TRBJ1-5	CASSGDLNQPQHF	TGTGCCAGCTCAGGGGACCTCAATCAGCCCCAGCATTTT
NA	NA	TRBV27	TRBJ2-1	CASDRGRISGRGNEQFF	TGTGCCAGTGACAGGGGGCGGATTAGCGGGAGAGGGAATGAGCAGTTCTTC
NA	NA	TRBV5-1	TRBJ1-1	CASSQREGMNTEAFF	TGCGCCAGCAGCCAGCGGGAGGGTATGAACACTGAAGCTTTCTTT
NA	TRBD1	TRBV7-7	TRBJ2-5	CASSADRGVETQYF	TGTGCCAGCAGCGCCGACAGGGGTGTAGAGACCCAGTACTTC
NA	TRBD1	TRBV28	TRBJ2-7	CASSLRNRGVEQYF	TGTGCCAGCAGTTTACGAAACAGGGGAGTGGAGCAGTACTTC
NA	TRBD1	TRBV6-5	TRBJ1-1	CASRSTGENTEAFF	TGTGCCAGCAGGTCGACAGGGGAGAACACTGAAGCTTTCTTT
NA	NA	TRBV18	TRBJ2-2	CASSAAGQPTGELFF	TGTGCCAGCTCAGCCGCCGGACAGCCCACCGGGGAGCTGTTTTTT
NA	NA	TRBV5-1	TRBJ2-1	CASSLGNRVNEQFF	TGCGCCAGCAGCTTGGGGAATAGGGTCAATGAGCAGTTCTTC
NA	NA	TRBV4-1	TRBJ2-3	CASSQVTVASTDTQYF	TGCGCCAGCAGCCAAGTGACAGTTGCTAGCACAGATACGCAGTATTTT
NA	NA	TRBV7-6	TRBJ2-3	CASSLLNPGATSTDTQYF	TGTGCCAGCAGCTTATTGAATCCCGGGGCAACTAGCACAGATACGCAGTATTTT
NA	TRBD2	TRBV7-8	TRBJ2-1	CASSRTSGSDEQFF	TGTGCCAGCAGCCGGACTAGCGGGAGTGATGAGCAGTTCTTC
once	TRBD1	TRBV2	TRBJ2-7	CASRRTGNEQYF	TGTGCCAGCAGGCGGACAGGTAACGAGCAGTACTTC
NA	TRBD2	TRBV29-1	TRBJ2-7	CSVGLAGGFSYEQYF	TGCAGCGTTGGGCTAGCGGGAGGTTTCTCCTACGAGCAGTACTTC
NA	TRBD2	TRBV19	TRBJ2-2	CASTGLAGGSGELFF	TGTGCCAGTACCGGACTAGCGGGAGGGTCCGGGGAGCTGTTTTTT
once	NA	TRBV6-1	TRBJ2-7	CASSAASAYEQYF	TGTGCCAGCAGTGCGGCTAGCGCCTACGAGCAGTACTTC
NA	TRBD2	TRBV5-1	TRBJ2-5	CASSLLAGETQYF	TGCGCCAGCAGCTTGCTAGCGGGAGAGACCCAGTACTTC
NA	TRBD2	TRBV5-4	TRBJ2-2	CASSWGLATTGELFF	TGTGCCAGCAGCTGGGGACTAGCGACCACCGGGGAGCTGTTTTTT
NA	NA	TRBV6-5	TRBJ1-2	CASSYSGYGYTF	TGTGCCAGCAGTTACTCGGGGTATGGCTACACCTTC
NA	TRBD2	TRBV5-1	TRBJ2-5	CASSFSLAGLQETQYF	TGCGCCAGCAGCTTCAGTCTAGCGGGGCTTCAAGAGACCCAGTACTTC
NA	TRBD1	TRBV28	TRBJ2-3	CASSLTGTGRTDTQYF	TGTGCCAGCAGTTTAACCGGGACAGGGCGCACAGATACGCAGTATTTT
NA	NA	TRBV15	TRBJ2-7	CATSRQGRYEQYF	TGTGCCACCAGCAGACAGGGGAGGTACGAGCAGTACTTC
NA	NA	TRBV5-6	TRBJ1-3	CASSLGQSSGNTIYF	TGTGCCAGCAGCTTAGGGCAGAGCTCTGGAAACACCATATATTTT
once	NA	TRBV28	TRBJ2-6	CASTSSLSASGANVLTF	TGTGCCAGCACCTCCTCCTTAAGCGCCTCTGGGGCCAACGTCCTGACTTTC
NA	NA	TRBV9	TRBJ2-2	CASSPRQRRNTGELFF	TGTGCCAGCAGCCCCAGACAGAGAAGGAACACCGGGGAGCTGTTTTTT